The 17 T cell receptor beta chains presented below share a single source sample, sequenced in a study of blood T cell repertoires in COVID-19. Here immunoSEQ multiplex PCR was the method, and the copy in TCRdb shows in-frame clones only, minus some. Here the sample spans under 35,000 clones, 70% to 90% being singletons. Sequences were obtained from peripheral blood. The receptors were sampled from a human donor in a cohort sampled during active COVID-19.

This chain connects TRBV6-1 to TRBJ2-3; tentative D call: TRBD2 (7 bases). This CDR3 spans 13 amino acids. Germline-derived CDR1 and CDR2 are MNHNS and SASEGT. The V and J ends lost 1 base and 9 bases respectively, with 11 bases between them. The CDR3 spells CASSEVGGGTQYF. The CDR3 coding sequence is TGTGCCAGCAGTGAAGTAGGGGGGGGGACGCAGTATTTT.

The chain is built from TRBV6-2 or TRBV6-3 and TRBJ2-3; 9 positions match TRBD2. The CDR3 covers 15 residues. The germline V gene has CDR1 MNHEY and CDR2 SVGEGT. The J segment lost 4 bases and the V segment lost 7 bases, leaving 9 bases of the junction unmatched. Here the CDR3 DNA reads TGTGCCAGCACCCCAGCGGGGGGTGTCCCAGATACGCAGTATTTT. This sequence encodes CASTPAGGVPDTQYF.

This clone was seen just once. This chain uses TRBV28 with TRBJ1-5, with 8 nucleotides matching TRBD1. The V segment lost 4 bases and the J segment 11 bases; nucleotides outside the gene matches: 1. The CDR3 runs 11 residues. CDR1 is MDHEN, CDR2 SYDVKM, per germline. In DNA form, the CDR3 reads TGTGCCAGCAGTTCACAGGGGGCCCAGCATTTT. Translated, it gives CASSSQGAQHF.

The rearrangement uses TRBV7-6 and TRBJ1-1; 8 bases agree with TRBD1. The V segment lost 3 bases and the J segment 1 base; nucleotides outside the gene matches: 4. The CDR3 has 15 amino acids. From germline, CDR1 is SGHVS and CDR2 FNYEAQ. In DNA form, the CDR3 reads TGTGCCAGCAGCTTTAAACAGGGGGGGAACACTGAAGCTTTCTTT. Protein: CASSFKQGGNTEAFF.

The chain couples TRBV7-9 to TRBJ2-7; possibly TRBD1 for D (6 bases). This CDR3 spans 13 amino acids. Germline V gene lookup returns CDR1 SEHNR and CDR2 FQNEAQ (reference sequence). V lost 2 bases and J 2 bases, leaving 7 bases between the germline ends. CDR3 region: CASSLKGAYEQYF. The CDR3 DNA follows: TGTGCCAGCAGCTTAAAGGGGGCCTACGAGCAGTACTTC. The full variable domain, with the rest looked up from reference TRBV7-9 and TRBJ2-7, is DTGVSQNPRHKITKRGQNVTFRCDPISEHNRLYWYRQTLGQGPEFLTYFQNEAQLEKSRLLSDRFSAERPKGSFSTLEIQRTEQGDSAMYLCASSLKGAYEQYFGPGTRLTVT.

The chain carries TRBV5-1 and TRBJ2-6, with 9 nucleotides matching TRBD1. Germline V CDR1 and CDR2: SGHRS, YFSETQ. Germline trimming cut 4 bases from V and 0 bases from J; bases unmatched to any gene: 8. This CDR3 contains 18 residues. Here the CDR3 reads CASSPTGTGNSGANVLTF. The CDR3 DNA reads as TGCGCCAGCAGCCCAACCGGGACAGGGAACTCTGGGGCCAACGTCCTGACTTTC. Filled out from reference TRBV5-1 and TRBJ2-6, the complete variable domain reads KAGVTQTPRYLIKTRGQQVTLSCSPISGHRSVSWYQQTPGQGLQFLFEYFSETQRNKGNFPGRFSGRQFSNSRSEMNVSTLELGDSALYLCASSPTGTGNSGANVLTFGAGSRLTVL.

The chain employs TRBV20-1 and TRBJ1-6; D remains ambiguous. Deletions cut 1 base from V and 11 bases from J, with 3 bases between. Germline V CDR1 and CDR2: DFQATT, SNEGSKA (reference sequence). CDR3 length: 10 residues. CDR3 DNA: TGCAGTGCTAGAGGGCCACCCCTCCACTTT. This gives the protein CSARGPPLHF.

The V gene is TRBV4-2, the J gene TRBJ1-6, with D maybe TRBD1 (6 bases). This CDR3 has 17 amino acids. Trimming pared 0 bases from V and 7 bases from J, leaving 16 bases between. Germline CDR1 reads LGHNA; CDR2 reads YNFKEQ. The CDR3 is CASSQDYYREKNSPLHF. DNA for the CDR3: TGTGCCAGCAGCCAAGATTACTACAGGGAAAAGAATTCACCCCTCCACTTT.

The V gene is TRBV24-1, the J gene TRBJ2-5; 10 nucleotides agree with TRBD1. Germline V gives CDR1 KGHDR, CDR2 SFDVKD. This CDR3 has 13 residues. The V gene end was trimmed by 10 bases and the J gene end by 4 bases; junction bases not matched to a gene: 5. The CDR3 nucleotides are TGTGCCACAGCCTGGACAGGGGGAGAGACCCAGTACTTC. Its translation: CATAWTGGETQYF.

The V and J genes are TRBV6-1 and TRBJ2-2; TRBD2 matches 8 bases. V lost 2 bases, J lost 0 bases, and 5 bases stayed unmatched. Germline CDR1 reads MNHNS; CDR2 reads SASEGT. There are 17 residues in the CDR3. The CDR3 DNA follows: TGTGCCAGCAGTGAATTCGGGGGGGGCGCGAACACCGGGGAGCTGTTTTTT. Translated, it gives CASSEFGGGANTGELFF.

J is TRBJ1-4 and V is TRBV5-5; no reliable D call. Germline values: CDR1 SGHKS, CDR2 YYEKEE (reference sequence). V was shortened by 0 bases and J by 8 bases, with 11 bases between the two germline ends. The CDR3 is 14 amino acids. The CDR3 sequence is CASSLVISGEKLFF. The CDR3, as DNA: TGTGCCAGCAGCTTGGTAATTTCAGGCGAAAAACTGTTTTTT.

The CDR3 DNA follows: TGTGCCAGCAGACGGGTTGGGGAGACCCAGTACTTC. This encodes CASRRVGETQYF. The chain carries TRBV7-8 and TRBJ2-5; unclear D gene. Germline CDR1 and CDR2: SGHVS and FQNEAQ. There are 12 residues in the CDR3. V shed 6 bases and J shed 5 bases, with 10 bases lying between them.

The chain has TRBV5-1 and TRBJ1-2; TRBD1 matches 8 bases. Per the germline V gene, CDR1 is SGHRS and CDR2 is YFSETQ. V lost 0 bases and J lost 2; bases outside the gene matches: 6. The CDR3 covers 16 residues. The CDR3 region is CASSLGPRQGNYGYTF. The DNA for the CDR3 is TGCGCCAGCAGCTTGGGGCCTAGACAGGGGAACTATGGCTACACCTTC.

The V call is TRBV6-6, the J call TRBJ2-1; tentatively, D is TRBD2 (5 bases). There are 14 residues in the CDR3. Trimming removed 2 bases at V and 4 bases at J, with 9 bases between. CDR1 and CDR2 from the germline V gene are MNHNY and SVGAGI (reference sequence). DNA of the CDR3: TGTGCCAGCAGTTACCTACCGGGGTACAATGAGCAGTTCTTC. Translating it yields CASSYLPGYNEQFF.

The chain employs TRBV19 and TRBJ2-6; 9 nucleotides agree with TRBD1. This CDR3 spans 18 amino acids. CDR1 and CDR2 (germline): LNHDA, SQIVND (reference sequence). J gave up 1 base and V 5 bases, and 9 bases lay outside the gene matches. The CDR3 nucleotides are TGTGCCAGTAGTGCTACACAGGGGGCGCGTTCTGGGGCCAACGTCCTGACTTTC. The encoded protein is CASSATQGARSGANVLTF.

This chain links TRBV7-9 with TRBJ2-5; 7 bases align to TRBD2. V was pared by 2 bases and J by 5 bases, with 8 bases of the junction left unmatched. CDR3 length: 15 amino acids. Germline V gives CDR1 SEHNR, CDR2 FQNEAQ (reference sequence). The CDR3, as DNA: TGTGCCAGCAGCTTAATCGTCGGGGGGTCGGAGACCCAGTACTTC. Translated: CASSLIVGGSETQYF.

The chain combines TRBV3-1 (or the pseudogene TRBV3-2) with TRBJ1-5; no clear D. Germline V gene data show CDR1 as LGHDT and CDR2 as YNNKEL (reference sequence). Trimming removed 4 bases from V and 5 bases from J, with 9 bases in between. This CDR3 is built from 13 residues. The CDR3, as DNA: TGTGCCAGCAGCCCCCCAGGCGATCAGCCCCAGCATTTT. This translates into CASSPPGDQPQHF.